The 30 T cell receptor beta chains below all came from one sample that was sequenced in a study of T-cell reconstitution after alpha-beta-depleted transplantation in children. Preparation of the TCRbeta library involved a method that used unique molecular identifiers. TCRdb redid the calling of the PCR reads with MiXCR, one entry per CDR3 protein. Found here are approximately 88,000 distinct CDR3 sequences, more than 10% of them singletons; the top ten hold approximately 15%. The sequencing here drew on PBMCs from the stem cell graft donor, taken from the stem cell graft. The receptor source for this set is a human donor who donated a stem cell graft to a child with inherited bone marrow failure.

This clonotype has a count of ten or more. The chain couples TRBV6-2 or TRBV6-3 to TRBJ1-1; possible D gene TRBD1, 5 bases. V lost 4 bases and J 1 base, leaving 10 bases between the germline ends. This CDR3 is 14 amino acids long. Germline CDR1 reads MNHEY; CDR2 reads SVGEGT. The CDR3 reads CASSFLGPNTEAFF. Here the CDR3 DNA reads TGTGCCAGCAGTTTTCTGGGACCGAACACTGAAGCTTTCTTT.

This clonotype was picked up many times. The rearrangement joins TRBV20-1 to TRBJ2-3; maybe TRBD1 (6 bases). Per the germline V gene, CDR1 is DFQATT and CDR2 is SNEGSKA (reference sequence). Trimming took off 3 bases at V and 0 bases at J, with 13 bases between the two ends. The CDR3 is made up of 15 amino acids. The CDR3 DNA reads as TGCAGTGCTAGTTTCAGGGGCGCTAGCACAGATACGCAGTATTTT. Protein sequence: CSASFRGASTDTQYF.

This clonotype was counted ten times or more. CDR3 loop: CASGGIYSNQPQHF. In nucleotides, the CDR3 is TGTGCCAGCGGGGGCATCTATAGCAATCAGCCCCAGCATTTT. The genes are TRBV12-3 or TRBV12-4 and TRBJ1-5; TRBD1 is a possible D gene (6 bases). CDR3 length: 14 residues. Trimming took 8 bases from V and 0 from J, leaving 11 bases between them.

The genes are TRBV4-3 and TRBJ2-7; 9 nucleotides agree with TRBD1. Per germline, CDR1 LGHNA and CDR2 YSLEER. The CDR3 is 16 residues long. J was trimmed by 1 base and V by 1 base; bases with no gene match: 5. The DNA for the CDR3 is TGCGCCAGCAGCCAAGCTGGGGGACAGGGATCCTACGAGCAGTACTTC. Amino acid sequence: CASSQAGGQGSYEQYF.

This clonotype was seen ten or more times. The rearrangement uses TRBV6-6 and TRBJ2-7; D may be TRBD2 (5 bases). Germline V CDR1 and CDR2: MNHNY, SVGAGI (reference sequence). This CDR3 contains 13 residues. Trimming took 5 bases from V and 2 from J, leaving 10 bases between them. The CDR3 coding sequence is TGTGCCAGCAGTCCCCCCGGGGCCTACGAGCAGTACTTC. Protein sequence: CASSPPGAYEQYF.

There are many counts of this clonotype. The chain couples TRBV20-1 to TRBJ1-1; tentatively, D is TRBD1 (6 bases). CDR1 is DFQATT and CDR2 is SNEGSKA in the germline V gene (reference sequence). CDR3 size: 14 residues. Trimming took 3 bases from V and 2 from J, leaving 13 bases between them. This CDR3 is CSASRGPKNTEAFF. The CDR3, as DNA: TGCAGTGCTAGTCGGGGGCCAAAAAACACTGAAGCTTTCTTT.

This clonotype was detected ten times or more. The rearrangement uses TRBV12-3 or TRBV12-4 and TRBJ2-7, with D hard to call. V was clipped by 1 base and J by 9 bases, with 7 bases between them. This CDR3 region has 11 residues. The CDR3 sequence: CASSLGTAQYF. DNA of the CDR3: TGTGCCAGCAGTTTAGGGACCGCGCAGTACTTC.

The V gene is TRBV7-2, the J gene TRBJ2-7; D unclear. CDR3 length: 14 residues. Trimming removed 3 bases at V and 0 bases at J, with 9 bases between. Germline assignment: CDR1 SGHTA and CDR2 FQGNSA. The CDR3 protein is CASSFGSSSYEQYF. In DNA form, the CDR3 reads TGTGCCAGCAGCTTCGGGTCTAGCTCCTACGAGCAGTACTTC.

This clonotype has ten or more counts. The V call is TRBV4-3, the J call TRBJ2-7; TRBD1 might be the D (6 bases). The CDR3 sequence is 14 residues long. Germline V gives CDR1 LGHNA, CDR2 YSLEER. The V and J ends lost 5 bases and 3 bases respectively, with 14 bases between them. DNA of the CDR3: TGCGCCAGCAGCGCCAGGGGCGAGAACTACGAGCAGTACTTC. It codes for CASSARGENYEQYF.

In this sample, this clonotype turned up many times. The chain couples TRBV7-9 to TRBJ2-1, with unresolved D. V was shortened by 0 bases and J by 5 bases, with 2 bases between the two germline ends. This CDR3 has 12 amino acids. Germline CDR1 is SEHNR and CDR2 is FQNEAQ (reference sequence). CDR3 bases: TGTGCCAGCAGCTTAGCCAACAATGAGCAGTTCTTC. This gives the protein CASSLANNEQFF.

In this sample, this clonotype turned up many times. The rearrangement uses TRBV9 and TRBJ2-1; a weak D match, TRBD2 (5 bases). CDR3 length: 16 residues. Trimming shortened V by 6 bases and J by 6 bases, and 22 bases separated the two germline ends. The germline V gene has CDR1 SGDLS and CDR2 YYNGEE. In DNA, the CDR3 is TGTGCCAGCAACCCCTACGGAGGACCCACGTCCAATGAGCAGTTCTTC. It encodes CASNPYGGPTSNEQFF.

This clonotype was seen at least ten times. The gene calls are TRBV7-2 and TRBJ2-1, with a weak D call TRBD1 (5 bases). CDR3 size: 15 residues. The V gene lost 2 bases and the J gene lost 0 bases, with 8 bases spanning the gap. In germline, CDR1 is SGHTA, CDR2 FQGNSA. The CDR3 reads CASSLLGASYNEQFF. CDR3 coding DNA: TGTGCCAGCAGCTTACTAGGGGCCTCCTACAATGAGCAGTTCTTC.

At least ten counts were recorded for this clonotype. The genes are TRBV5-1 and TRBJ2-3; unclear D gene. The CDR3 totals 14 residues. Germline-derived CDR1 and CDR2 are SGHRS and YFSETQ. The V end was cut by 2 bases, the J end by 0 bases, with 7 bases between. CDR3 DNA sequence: TGCGCCAGCAGCTTAGGCCTCAGCACAGATACGCAGTATTTT. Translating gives CASSLGLSTDTQYF. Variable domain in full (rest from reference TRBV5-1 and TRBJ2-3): KAGVTQTPRYLIKTRGQQVTLSCSPISGHRSVSWYQQTPGQGLQFLFEYFSETQRNKGNFPGRFSGRQFSNSRSEMNVSTLELGDSALYLCASSLGLSTDTQYFGPGTRLTVL.

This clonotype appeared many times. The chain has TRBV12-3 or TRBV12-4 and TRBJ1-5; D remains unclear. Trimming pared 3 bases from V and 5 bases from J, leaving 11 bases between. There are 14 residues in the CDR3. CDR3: CASSLTSSDQPQHF. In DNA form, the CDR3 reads TGTGCCAGCAGTTTGACAAGTTCCGATCAGCCCCAGCATTTT.

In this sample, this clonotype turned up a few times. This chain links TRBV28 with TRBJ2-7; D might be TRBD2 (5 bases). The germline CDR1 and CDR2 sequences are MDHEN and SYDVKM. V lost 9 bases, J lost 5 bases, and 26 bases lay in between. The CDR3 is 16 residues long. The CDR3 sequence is CASTSLGWRLRNEQYF. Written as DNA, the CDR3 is TGTGCCAGTACCTCCCTAGGGTGGAGGTTGCGAAACGAGCAGTACTTC.

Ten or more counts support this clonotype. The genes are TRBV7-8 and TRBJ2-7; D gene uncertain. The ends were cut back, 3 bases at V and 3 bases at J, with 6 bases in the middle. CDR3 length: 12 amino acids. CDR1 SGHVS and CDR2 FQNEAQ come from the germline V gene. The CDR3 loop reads CASSFPGYEQYF. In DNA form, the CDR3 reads TGTGCCAGCAGCTTCCCTGGCTACGAGCAGTACTTC.

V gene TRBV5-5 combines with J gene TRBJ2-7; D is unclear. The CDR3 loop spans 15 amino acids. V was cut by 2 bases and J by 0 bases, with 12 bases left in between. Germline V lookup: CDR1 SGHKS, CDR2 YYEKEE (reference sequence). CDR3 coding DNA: TGTGCCAGCAGCTTTTTGCAGTCCCACTCCTACGAGCAGTACTTC. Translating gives CASSFLQSHSYEQYF.

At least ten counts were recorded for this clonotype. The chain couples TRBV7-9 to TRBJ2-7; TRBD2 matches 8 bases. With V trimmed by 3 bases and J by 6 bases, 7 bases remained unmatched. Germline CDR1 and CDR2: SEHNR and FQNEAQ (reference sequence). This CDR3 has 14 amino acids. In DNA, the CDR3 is TGTGCCAGCAGCTTCGGACTAGCAACGGGCGAGCAGTACTTC. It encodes CASSFGLATGEQYF.

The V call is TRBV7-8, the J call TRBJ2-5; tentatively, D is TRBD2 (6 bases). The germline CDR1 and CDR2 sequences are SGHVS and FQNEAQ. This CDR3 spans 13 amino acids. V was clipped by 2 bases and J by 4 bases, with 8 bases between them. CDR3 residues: CASSLYGGETQYF. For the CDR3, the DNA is TGTGCCAGCAGCTTATACGGGGGAGAGACCCAGTACTTC. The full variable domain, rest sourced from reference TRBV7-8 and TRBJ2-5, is GAGVSQSPRYKVAKRGQDVALRCDPISGHVSLFWYQQALGQGPEFLTYFQNEAQLDKSGLPSDRFFAERPEGSVSTLKIQRTQQEDSAVYLCASSLYGGETQYFGPGTRLLVL.

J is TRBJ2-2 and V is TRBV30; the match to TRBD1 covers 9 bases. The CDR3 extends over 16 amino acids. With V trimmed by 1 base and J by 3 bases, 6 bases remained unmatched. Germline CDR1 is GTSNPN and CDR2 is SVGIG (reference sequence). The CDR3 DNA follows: TGTGCCTGGAGTGCCGGACAGGGGCTTTACACCGGGGAGCTGTTTTTT. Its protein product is CAWSAGQGLYTGELFF.

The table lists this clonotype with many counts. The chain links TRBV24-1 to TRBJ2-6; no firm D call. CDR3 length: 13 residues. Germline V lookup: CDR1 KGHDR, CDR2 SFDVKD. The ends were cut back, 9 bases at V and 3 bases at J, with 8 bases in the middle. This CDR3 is CATPVHGANVLTF. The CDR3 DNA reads TGTGCCACCCCCGTTCATGGGGCCAACGTCCTGACTTTC.

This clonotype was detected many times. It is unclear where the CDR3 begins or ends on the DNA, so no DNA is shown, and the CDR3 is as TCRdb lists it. CDR3 residues: CASSFFGAGVSGANVLTF. The V and J genes are TRBV6-2 or TRBV6-3 and TRBJ2-6; TRBD1 is taken as the D call from the table, unchecked against the DNA. From its first to its last residue, the CDR3 has 18 amino acids. CDR1 is MNHEY, CDR2 SVGEGT, per germline.

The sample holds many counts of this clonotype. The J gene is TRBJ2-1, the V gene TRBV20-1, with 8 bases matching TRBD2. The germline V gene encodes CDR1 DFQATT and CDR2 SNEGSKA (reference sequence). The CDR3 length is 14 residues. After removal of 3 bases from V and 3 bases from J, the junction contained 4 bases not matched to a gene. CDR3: CSASRAGDYNEQFF. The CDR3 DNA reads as TGCAGTGCTAGCCGAGCGGGGGACTACAATGAGCAGTTCTTC.

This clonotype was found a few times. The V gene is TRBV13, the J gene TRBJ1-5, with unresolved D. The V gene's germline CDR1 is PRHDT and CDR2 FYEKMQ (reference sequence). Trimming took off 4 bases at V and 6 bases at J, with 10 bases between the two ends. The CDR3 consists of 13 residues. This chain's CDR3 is CASSSGAAQPQHF. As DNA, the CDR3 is TGTGCCAGCAGCTCTGGAGCGGCTCAGCCCCAGCATTTT.

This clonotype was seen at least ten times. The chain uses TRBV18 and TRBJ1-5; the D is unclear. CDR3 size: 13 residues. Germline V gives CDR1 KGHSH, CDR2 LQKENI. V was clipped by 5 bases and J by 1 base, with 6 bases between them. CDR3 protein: CASSVQSNQPQHF. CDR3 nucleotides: TGTGCCAGCTCAGTCCAGAGCAATCAGCCCCAGCATTTT.

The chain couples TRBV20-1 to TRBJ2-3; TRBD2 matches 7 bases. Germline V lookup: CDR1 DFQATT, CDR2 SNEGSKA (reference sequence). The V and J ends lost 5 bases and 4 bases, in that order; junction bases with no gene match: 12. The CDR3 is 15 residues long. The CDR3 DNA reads TGCAGTGCTCCCCGTGGAGGGAGGGGTCCAGATACGCAGTATTTT. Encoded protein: CSAPRGGRGPDTQYF.

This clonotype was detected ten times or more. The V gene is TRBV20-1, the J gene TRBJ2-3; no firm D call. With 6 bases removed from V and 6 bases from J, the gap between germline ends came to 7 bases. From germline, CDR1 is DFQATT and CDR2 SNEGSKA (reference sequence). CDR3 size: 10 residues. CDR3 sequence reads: CSAWLDTQYF. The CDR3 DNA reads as TGCAGTGCGTGGCTTGATACGCAGTATTTT.

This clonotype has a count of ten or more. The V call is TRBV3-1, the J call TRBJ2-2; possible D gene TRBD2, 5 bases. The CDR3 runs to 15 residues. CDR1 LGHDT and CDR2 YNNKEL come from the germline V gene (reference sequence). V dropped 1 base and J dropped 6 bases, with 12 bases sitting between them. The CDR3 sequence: CASSQAGGLPGELFF. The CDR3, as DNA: TGTGCCAGCAGCCAAGCTGGAGGCCTCCCCGGGGAGCTGTTTTTT.

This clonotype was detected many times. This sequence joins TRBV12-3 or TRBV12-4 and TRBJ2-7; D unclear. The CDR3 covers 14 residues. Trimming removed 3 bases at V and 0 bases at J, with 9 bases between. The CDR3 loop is CASSFVLDSYEQYF. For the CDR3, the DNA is TGTGCCAGCAGTTTTGTACTGGACTCCTACGAGCAGTACTTC.

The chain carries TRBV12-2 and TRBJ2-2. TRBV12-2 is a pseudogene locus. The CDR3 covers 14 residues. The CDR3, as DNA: TGTGCAAGTCCCCATATTCTGAGAGGCGAGGAGCTGTTTTTT. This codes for CASPHILRGEELFF.